This section outlines one T cell receptor beta chain sequence together with its context. This clone was detected only once. Its specific antigen is unknown. Per-nucleotide qualities are absent, and no much larger clonotype sits a single base away. This record comes from a study of control samples from healthy donors and cancer patients (dated by TCRdb to the early 2020s). The germline ends are 9 bases apart after V is trimmed by 5 bases and J by 1 base. The germline V gene provides CDR1 SGDLS and CDR2 YYNGEE. Including cysteine and phenylalanine, the CDR3 has 13 amino acids. The retained sequence is limited to the CDR3, 39 bases, with the frame set at the first base. The library came from the immunoSEQ multiplex PCR assay. TCRdb took over this immuneACCESS table, retaining in-frame rearrangements with V and J assigned. Such tables are incomplete; in checked studies, under half of the missing clones stem from an unresolved V gene, and the remainder is unexplained. The sample table shows 150,000 to 200,000 clones, and roughly 94% are seen once. The ten most abundant clones make up under 8.5% of the sample.

This clonotype was sampled from a woman between 40 and 55 years old in good health. The receptor chain draws on TRBV9 and TRBJ2-5, with the D call perhaps TRBD1 or TRBD2, as 5 bases match in each case. The sequencing input was blood. The CDR3 protein: CASRGDLQETQYF. The DNA is as follows: TGTGCCAGCAGGGGGGATCTCCAAGAGACCCAGTACTTC.